A single sample gave rise to the 25 T cell receptor beta chains below, sequenced in a study of glioma-infiltrating T cells after dendritic cell vaccination. Using immunoSEQ multiplex PCR, the repertoire was profiled, and TCRdb retains in-frame clones only, with some absent. The sample consists of approximately 90,000 clones, 70% to 90% of them appearing once. The source was blood, collected before dendritic cell vaccination. Receptor source: a human donor with glioblastoma.

The chain links TRBV10-3 to TRBJ1-1, with 8 nucleotides matching TRBD1. There are 13 residues in the CDR3. Germline assignment: CDR1 ENHRY and CDR2 SYGVKD. Germline trimming cut 6 bases from V and 4 bases from J; bases unmatched to any gene: 4. DNA for the CDR3: TGTGCCATCAGACAGGGGGAGGGCACTGAAGCTTTCTTT. It translates to CAIRQGEGTEAFF.

The chain employs TRBV5-1 and TRBJ2-7; 7 bases map to TRBD1. Germline loops: CDR1 SGHRS, CDR2 YFSETQ. V shed 4 bases, J shed 3 bases, and the junction held 7 bases outside the gene matches. This CDR3 has 14 amino acids. The CDR3 coding sequence is TGCGCCAGCAGCCGGTCGTCAGGGGGCTACGAGCAGTACTTC. Translation: CASSRSSGGYEQYF.

V and J are TRBV11-2 and TRBJ2-2; maybe TRBD1 (5 bases). CDR1 is SGHAT, CDR2 FQNNGV, per germline. V shed 1 base and J shed 6 bases, with 12 bases lying between them. The CDR3 spans 15 residues. The CDR3 loop is CASSLGGLGAGELFF. CDR3 sequence (DNA): TGTGCCAGCAGCTTAGGGGGCCTCGGCGCCGGGGAGCTGTTTTTT.

This clone was seen more than once but under ten times. The J gene is TRBJ1-1, the V gene TRBV14; D perhaps matches TRBD1 (6 bases). Germline lookup yields CDR1 SGHDN and CDR2 FVKESK. There are 13 residues in the CDR3. V lost 4 bases, J lost 10 bases, and 16 bases lay in between. The CDR3 DNA sequence: TGTGCCAGCAGCCCTGCCCGGGGGGCGGCAGCTTTCTTT. This sequence encodes CASSPARGAAAFF.

This rearrangement joins TRBV19 to TRBJ1-2, with 11 nucleotides matching TRBD1. The ends lost 3 bases at V and 8 bases at J; junction bases unmatched: 8. Germline V gene data show CDR1 as LNHDA and CDR2 as SQIVND (reference sequence). The CDR3 spans 15 residues. CDR3 DNA: TGTGCCAGTAGTATGTGGGGACAGGGGGAAAGGGGCTACACCTTC. Amino acids: CASSMWGQGERGYTF.

This CDR3 is CASSPRDYGYTF. The CDR3 DNA is TGTGCCAGCTCACCACGAGACTATGGCTACACCTTC. The genes are TRBV18 and TRBJ1-2; D is undetermined. The CDR3 contains 12 residues. Germline CDR1 KGHSH, CDR2 LQKENI. The V end lost 1 base, the J end lost 3 bases, and 3 bases lay between the germline ends.

V usage is TRBV7-2 and J usage is TRBJ1-5; TRBD1 agrees at 9 bases. This CDR3 is built from 15 residues. The germline V gene encodes CDR1 SGHTA and CDR2 FQGNSA. Unmatched junction bases numbered 9, after V lost 1 base and J lost 11 bases. CDR3 sequence (DNA): TGTGCCAGCAGCTTAGAGACAGGGGGACAAATGGCCCAGCATTTT. This codes for CASSLETGGQMAQHF.

CDR3 nucleotides: TGCGCCAGCAGCTTGGCCGCAGTCAATGAGCAGTTCTTC. This encodes CASSLAAVNEQFF. The genes are TRBV5-1 and TRBJ2-1; D gene ambiguous. CDR1 is SGHRS, CDR2 YFSETQ, per germline. This CDR3 is 13 amino acids long. V shed 0 bases and J shed 6 bases, with 7 bases lying between them.

This rearrangement joins TRBV7-5 to TRBJ2-2; TRBD2 is taken as the D call from the table, unchecked against the DNA. TRBV7-5 is a pseudogene segment. The CDR3 contains 15 residues. The CDR3 reads CVRSLGGANTGELFF. DNA for the CDR3: TGTGTCAGAAGCTTAGGGGGGGCGAACACCGGGGAGCTGTTTTTT.

In the case of this clone: Compared with germline, one end of the junction differs, possibly owing to a read error. The rearrangement uses TRBV9 and TRBJ1-1; TRBD1 aligns across 10 bases. The CDR3 covers 17 residues. Germline V gene sequence: CDR1 SGDLS, CDR2 YYNGEE. The chain's CDR3 is CASSVELPGQGNTEAFF. CDR3 nucleotides: TGTGCCAGCAGCGTAGAACTCCCGGGACAGGGGAACACTGAGGCTTTCTTT.

Comment on this clone: Since no conserved phenylalanine or tryptophan closes the CDR3, a read error is the likely cause. The limits of the CDR3 on the DNA are not certain, so only TCRdb's listed CDR3 is given. The chain has TRBV6-6 and TRBJ1-1; TRBD1 reflects the table's D call only, with no check against the DNA. CDR1 and CDR2 from the germline V gene are MNHNY and SVGAGI (reference sequence). Ends included, the CDR3 has 12 residues. CDR3 region: CASSYGTGPSIL.

The chain combines TRBV5-1 with TRBJ2-3, with D possibly matching TRBD1 (6 bases). Germline lookup yields CDR1 SGHRS and CDR2 YFSETQ. Deletions cut 0 bases from V and 5 bases from J, with 13 bases between. CDR3 size: 15 residues. The CDR3 region is CASSLAAGVIDTQYF. The CDR3 region has the DNA TGCGCCAGCAGCTTGGCGGCAGGGGTAATAGATACGCAGTATTTT.

This CDR3 reads CATSRETAGGAYEQYF. CDR3 DNA: TGTGCCACCAGCAGAGAGACAGCGGGGGGGGCCTACGAGCAGTACTTC. J is TRBJ2-7 and V is TRBV15, with 10 positions matching TRBD2. CDR3 size: 16 residues. The trim removed 0 bases at V and 2 bases at J, leaving 4 bases unmatched. The germline V gene has CDR1 LNHNV and CDR2 YYDKDF (reference sequence).

The rearrangement joins TRBV29-1 to TRBJ1-2, with 7 positions matching TRBD1. V was pared by 3 bases and J by 3 bases, with 7 bases of the junction left unmatched. The CDR3 totals 14 residues. The germline CDR1 and CDR2 sequences are SQVTM and ANQGSEA. CDR3 in amino acids: CSVDLGGRDYGYTF. The CDR3 DNA follows: TGCAGCGTTGATTTAGGGGGCCGTGACTATGGCTACACCTTC.

The chain couples TRBV4-1 to TRBJ1-3; D remains unclear. V was pared by 4 bases and J by 7 bases, with 11 bases between. Germline V gene sequence: CDR1 MGHRA, CDR2 YSYEKL. The CDR3 consists of 13 residues. The CDR3 here is CASSPAVRNTIYF. For the CDR3, the DNA is TGCGCCAGCAGCCCAGCCGTGAGGAACACCATATATTTT.

This clone came up a few times. V and J are TRBV2 and TRBJ2-7; possibly TRBD1 for D (6 bases). Between the trimmed V and J ends, which lost 4 bases and 4 bases, there was a span of 8 bases. The CDR3 spans 12 residues. The germline V gene has CDR1 SNHLY and CDR2 FYNNEI. CDR3 sequence (DNA): TGTGCCAGCAGTGTACAGGGATACGAGCAGTACTTC. Its translation: CASSVQGYEQYF.

In its sample, this clone was seen once. The rearrangement joins TRBV7-9 to TRBJ1-1; 7 positions match TRBD1. The junction had 18 bases not matched to a gene; V was cut back by 5 bases and J by 3 bases. This CDR3 comprises 18 residues. The germline V gene encodes CDR1 SEHNR and CDR2 FQNEAQ (reference sequence). Here the CDR3 DNA reads TGTGCCAGCAGCCCAAGAATACCCGACAGGGTGGGGGACACTGAAGCTTTCTTT. Residues: CASSPRIPDRVGDTEAFF.

This clone occurred once. The chain links TRBV18 to TRBJ2-7, with D perhaps matching TRBD1 (6 bases). V was clipped by 6 bases and J by 0 bases, with 12 bases between them. Germline V gene data show CDR1 as KGHSH and CDR2 as LQKENI. This CDR3 is built from 14 residues. The CDR3 loop reads CASSRTDSSYEQYF. The CDR3 DNA follows: TGTGCCAGCTCGCGGACAGACAGCTCCTACGAGCAGTACTTC.

The V gene is TRBV5-1, the J gene TRBJ2-2; D not resolved. There are 14 residues in the CDR3. V was pared by 5 bases and J by 5 bases, with 13 bases between. CDR1 is SGHRS and CDR2 is YFSETQ in the germline V gene. CDR3 sequence (DNA): TGCGCCAGCAGTTCGGGTACTTTTACCGGGGAGCTGTTTTTT. It codes for CASSSGTFTGELFF.

The chain has TRBV11-2 and TRBJ2-4; no firm D call. Trimming took 0 bases from V and 9 from J, leaving 12 bases between them. There are 14 residues in the CDR3. Germline V gene data show CDR1 as SGHAT and CDR2 as FQNNGV. The CDR3 region is CASSLESGLAIQYF. In DNA, the CDR3 is TGTGCCAGCAGCTTAGAGTCGGGTTTAGCCATTCAGTACTTC.

The J gene is TRBJ1-1, the V gene TRBV9; the match to TRBD1 covers 7 bases. CDR1 and CDR2 (germline): SGDLS, YYNGEE. Trimming took 2 bases from V and 6 from J; bases not matched to a gene: 7. The CDR3 loop spans 14 amino acids. This CDR3 reads CASSVDREYAEAFF. The CDR3 coding sequence is TGTGCCAGCAGCGTTGACAGGGAGTACGCTGAAGCTTTCTTT.

V gene TRBV15 combines with J gene TRBJ1-2, with a tentative D call TRBD1 (6 bases). CDR1 and CDR2 (germline): LNHNV, YYDKDF (reference sequence). This CDR3 comprises 13 residues. V gave up 4 bases and J gave up 4 bases, with 10 bases separating them. In DNA, the CDR3 is TGTGCCACCAGCAAAGGACAGCTCTATGGCTACACCTTC. It translates to CATSKGQLYGYTF.

This chain joins TRBV14 and TRBJ2-7; 8 bases match TRBD1. The CDR3 loop spans 16 amino acids. Trimming took 4 bases from V and 3 from J; bases not matched to a gene: 11. The germline V gene encodes CDR1 SGHDN and CDR2 FVKESK. The CDR3 sequence is CASSPHGQGYIYEQYF. CDR3 sequence (DNA): TGTGCCAGCAGCCCACACGGACAGGGCTATATCTACGAGCAGTACTTC.

This clone appeared a single time. This chain links TRBV18 with TRBJ1-6; unclear D gene. The CDR3 consists of 12 residues. V was trimmed by 6 bases and J by 9 bases, leaving 9 bases between them. Germline V CDR1 and CDR2: KGHSH, LQKENI. CDR3 DNA: TGTGCCAGCTCTCCCGGACTTTCACCCCTCCACTTT. The encoded protein is CASSPGLSPLHF.

V usage is TRBV9 and J usage is TRBJ1-2, with 9 bases lining up with TRBD1. Trimming cost V 3 bases and J 8 bases; bases outside gene matches: 11. The CDR3 totals 15 residues. Per germline, CDR1 SGDLS and CDR2 YYNGEE. CDR3 loop: CASSEGTGNLVGYTF. In DNA form, the CDR3 reads TGTGCCAGCAGCGAGGGGACAGGGAATTTGGTAGGCTACACCTTC.